The clone carrying this T cell receptor beta chain was observed at least ten times. Its antigen is not known. The data stem from a study of T cells in Graves' hyperthyroidism and ophthalmopathy. Study at large: Peripheral blood was taken when the disease was first diagnosed, before any treatment began. Study outcomes and limitations: Most thyroid clonotypes expanded above 0.001 were also detected in blood. Stable hyperthyroidism and ophthalmopathy were separated using 13 V-J signatures.

Trimming stripped 0 bases from V and 4 bases from J, with 14 bases between. Germline-derived CDR1 and CDR2 are DFQATT and SNEGSKA (reference sequence). The length of the CDR3 is 15 residues. Template material for amplifying TCR beta CDR3 regions consisted of RNA transcripts. The TCR CDR3 was amplified in a first-round RT-PCR using the HTBI primer set. TCRdb independently ran MiXCR on the multiplex PCR reads; one entry per CDR3 protein. The data show 300,000 to 450,000 distinct CDR3 sequences, with less than 20% seen just once and less than 45% held by the top ten. The source material was blood. The rearrangement uses TRBV20-1 and TRBJ2-3; weak D call: TRBD1 (5 bases). The TCR comes from a man between 18 and 35 years old with Graves' ophthalmopathy. CDR3 DNA sequence: TGCAGTGCTAGAGATCTCGGCAGGGCCGCAGATACGCAGTATTTT. Its translation is CSARDLGRAADTQYF.